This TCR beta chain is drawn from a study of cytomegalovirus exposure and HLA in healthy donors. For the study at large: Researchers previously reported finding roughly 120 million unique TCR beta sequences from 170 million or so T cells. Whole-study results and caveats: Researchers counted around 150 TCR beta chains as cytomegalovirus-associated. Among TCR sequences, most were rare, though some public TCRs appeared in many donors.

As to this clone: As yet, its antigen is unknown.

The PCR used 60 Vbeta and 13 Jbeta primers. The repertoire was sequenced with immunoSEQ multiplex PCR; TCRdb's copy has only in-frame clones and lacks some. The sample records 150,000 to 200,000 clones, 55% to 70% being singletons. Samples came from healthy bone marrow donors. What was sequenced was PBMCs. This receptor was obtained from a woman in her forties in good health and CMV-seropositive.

The CDR3 DNA reads as TGTGCCAGCTCGACAGAGGCTAACTATGGCTACACCTTC. Translating gives CASSTEANYGYTF. The genes are TRBV6-1 and TRBJ1-2, with D possibly being TRBD1 (5 bases). CDR1 and CDR2 (germline): MNHNS, SASEGT. V was cut by 8 bases and J by 0 bases, with 10 bases left in between. CDR3 length: 13 residues.